This TCR beta chain was sequenced for a study of control samples from healthy donors and cancer patients. Method: immunoSEQ multiplex PCR; TCRdb's copy keeps in-frame clones and lacks some. Among 70,000 or so clones listed, about four fifths were seen once. The CDR3 length is 16 residues. This clone was observed a handful of times. The clonotype was recovered from a woman aged 45-60 years with lung cancer. This rearrangement joins TRBV1 to TRBJ2-7; the table gives TRBD2 as D, unverified against the DNA. TRBV1 is a documented pseudogene. Specimen: PBMCs. CDR3 amino acids: CTSSQVRSGRCYEQYF. In nucleotides, the CDR3 is TGCACCAGCAGCCAAGTCCGGAGCGGGAGATGCTACGAGCAGTACTTC.